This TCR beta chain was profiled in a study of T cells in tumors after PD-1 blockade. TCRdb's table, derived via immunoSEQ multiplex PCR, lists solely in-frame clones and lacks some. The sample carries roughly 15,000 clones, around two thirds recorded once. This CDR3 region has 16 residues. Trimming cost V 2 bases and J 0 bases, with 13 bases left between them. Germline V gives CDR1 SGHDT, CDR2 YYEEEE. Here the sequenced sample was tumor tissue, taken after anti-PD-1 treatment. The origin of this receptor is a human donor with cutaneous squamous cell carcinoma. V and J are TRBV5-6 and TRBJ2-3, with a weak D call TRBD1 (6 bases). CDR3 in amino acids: CASSFGTGMSTDTQYF. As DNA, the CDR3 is TGTGCCAGCAGCTTCGGTACAGGGATGAGCACAGATACGCAGTATTTT.